This TCR beta chain was obtained from a study of blood T cells in healthy people across ages. V shed 2 bases and J 4 bases; nucleotides not matched to a gene: 6. CDR3 size: 15 residues. The V gene's germline CDR1 is MNHNY and CDR2 SVGAGI (reference sequence). Next came a second PCR, run for roughly 6 to 11 cycles, which used a sample-barcoded 5' primer along with a J-beta primer mix. TCRdb re-analysed the 5' RACE reads in MiXCR, keeping a single row per CDR3 protein. The sample includes approximately 1.5 million distinct CDR3 sequences, almost 35% of them seen just once. The sequenced sample was blood. The clonotype comes from a woman aged 25 to 39 in good health. The chain employs TRBV6-6 and TRBJ2-3; TRBD1 agrees at 7 bases. The chain's CDR3 is CASSYPRTGADTQYF. The CDR3 DNA reads TGTGCCAGCAGTTACCCCCGGACAGGTGCAGATACGCAGTATTTT.